This T cell receptor beta chain was sequenced during a study of T-cell reconstitution after alpha-beta-depleted transplantation in children. The CDR3 consists of 13 residues. The germline V and J ends were trimmed by 2 bases and 6 bases, with 7 bases remaining between them. This clonotype came up a few times. Preparation of the TCRbeta library was carried out with unique molecular identifiers. TCRdb used MiXCR to reprocess the PCR reads, holding one entry per CDR3 protein. The sample has over 200,000 distinct CDR3 sequences; approximately 10% are singletons. V and J are TRBV12-3 or TRBV12-4 and TRBJ2-2; no reliable D call. The sample was PBMCs from the stem cell graft donor, taken from the stem cell graft. The origin of this receptor is a human donor who donated a stem cell graft to a child with acute lymphoblastic leukemia. CDR3 amino acids: CASSLQAPGELFF. The CDR3 DNA is TGTGCCAGCAGTTTACAGGCCCCCGGGGAGCTGTTTTTT.